The source of this TCR beta chain is a study of beta chain features in type 1 diabetes (dated by TCRdb to 2016 to 2018). Concerning the study at large: Patients and healthy donors did not differ in mean age, gender distribution, total cell number or subset yield. A total of some 110 million sorted cells were examined across all samples, and the number of cells per subset was strongly correlated with RNA yield. The study compared TCRB repertoires of sorted circulating CD4+ T cell subsets between recently diagnosed type 1 diabetes patients and matched healthy donors. Naive and central memory subsets were obtained from all 30 or so donors, but regulatory and stem cell-like memory subsets were isolated from only 8 patients and roughly eight healthy donors.

From each donor, a single peripheral blood sample of 100 to 150 mL on average was drawn into heparinised tubes. A BD FACSAria II was used to sort naive, central memory, regulatory and stem cell-like memory CD4+ T cells with a panel that included CD45RO, CCR7, CD25, CD127, CD95 and CD27. Purity was above 95% for every sorted population. Right away, PBMCs were isolated by Lymphoprep density gradient centrifugation and were stained directly, with no culture step. So that batch effects would be minimized, each experiment stained and sorted samples in pairs, pairing one healthy donor with one patient. To note about this clone: Its antigen target is currently unknown. Base quality data are lacking; no much larger clone is found one base away.

The entire amount of isolated RNA was reverse transcribed using the High Capacity cDNA Reverse Transcription Kit, so the sequenced TCRB transcripts were expressed ones. Deep immunoSEQ sequencing was applied to naive, central memory and regulatory T cell samples, giving an average of approximately 3.8 million total reads per sample. After sorted cells were lysed in RLT buffer, RNA was extracted with DNase-treated RNeasy Micro or Mini kits, with the choice depending on cell number. Each cell subset was processed separately to prevent cross-contamination, with patient and healthy donor samples processed together. TCRB sequences were amplified from cDNA with the immunoSEQ multiplex PCR, producing 87-bp fragments spanning the CDR3 region. The amplicons were sequenced using the Illumina HiSeq platform. The authors' pipeline ran thus. PCR bias was computationally corrected using synthetic template baselines, reads within Hamming distance 2 were collapsed, and singletons that could not be merged were discarded. By aligning reads against IMGT, V, D and J genes, CDR3 length, and insertions or deletions at six rearrangement sites were assigned. Within each subset, clonotype counts were normalized to sorted cell number, and only after that were true diversity and Gini coefficients computed with the tcR R package. The overlap coefficient, calculated on TCRB nucleotide sequences, was used to quantify repertoire sharing. TCRdb holds this immuneACCESS table with in-frame rearrangements only. Some clones are missing; in checked studies, unresolved V genes explain under half, and the rest has no known cause. The V and J calls and clone size are taken from that table; D and trimming were inferred from the DNA. The table for this sample lists 95,000 to 150,000 clones; 17% of them were counted only once. The ten largest clones capture roughly 2.6% of the sample.

Study-wide findings and limitations: At VDJ recombination sites, type 1 diabetes patients had fewer insertions and more deleted nucleotides, which implies abnormalities in thymic rearrangement. Naive, central memory and regulatory TCRB repertoires appeared to be more alike among patients than among healthy donors. Because cDNA rather than genomic DNA was sequenced, highly expressing activated cells could have been over-represented, although no difference in activation and CD3 levels was found between groups. A moderate but significant shortening of TCRB CDR3 length was observed in type 1 diabetes patients in all four CD4+ subsets. Only small numbers of individuals were included in the HLA sub-analyses, which left unresolved whether HLA type had any influence on TCRB rearrangement. PCR might favor shorter templates, but patient and control samples were amplified and corrected together, so any skew would affect both groups equally.

The CDR3 numbers 17 residues from cysteine through phenylalanine. The retained sequence is limited to the CDR3, 51 bases, with the frame set at the first base. Via the germline V gene, CDR1 is SGHTA and CDR2 FQGNSA. V sheds 5 bases and J sheds 2 bases, leaving 21 bases between their ends. This TCR derives from a man aged 18 to 29 with type 1 diabetes. The sequencing input was central memory CD4+ T cells from blood. The rearranged segments are TRBV7-2 and TRBJ1-2, with TRBD1 perhaps the D gene, on 6 matching bases. CDR3 reads: CASSPFGGGQSNYGYTF. DNA sequence: TGTGCCAGCAGCCCGTTTGGCGGAGGACAGTCCAACTATGGCTACACCTTC.